A selection of T cell receptor beta chains follows, all from one sample in a study of T cells expressing NK-cell markers. Following a re-call of the 5' RACE reads, TCRdb has one entry per CDR3 protein and lacks DNA. Its table records about 260,000 distinct CDR3 sequences. Sequenced material: blood T cells: a sorted CD56 or NKG2C T cell subset, CD4+ or CD8+ T cells, or bulk PBMC T cells (not recorded which). These receptors all come from a man in his late teens or twenties in good health. CDR3s include the opening cysteine and the closing phenylalanine or tryptophan.

J gene	V gene	CDR3 protein
TRBJ2-3	TRBV4-2	CASSQDKAGRLSTDTQYF
TRBJ2-7	TRBV9	CASSVSPGGPASDYEQYF
TRBJ2-5	TRBV12-3/TRBV12-4	CASSLSRGGGETQYF
TRBJ1-4	TRBV29-1	CSAPDGEKLFF
TRBJ2-3	TRBV5-8	CASFFSGRAADTQYF
TRBJ1-1	TRBV5-6	CASSFIGRSVGTEAFF
TRBJ2-1	TRBV5-1	CASSVAPAGYSYNEQFF
TRBJ2-7	TRBV6-2/TRBV6-3	CASSYSAFSYEQYF
TRBJ2-2	TRBV20-1	CSALGVAGGPGTGELFF
TRBJ2-3	TRBV29-1	CSVEEGRRSTDTQYF
TRBJ2-3	TRBV7-2	CASSRYSGDTQYF
TRBJ1-3	TRBV29-1	CSVRGTGAGNTIYF